The 14 T cell receptor beta chains below all came from one sample that was sequenced in a study of CDR3 diversity in severe acne. In TCRdb, the PCR reads were re-called with MiXCR into one record per CDR3 protein. Of about 85,000 distinct CDR3 sequences listed, 45% to 50% were seen once; the top ten hold over 9.5%. The sequenced material came from blood. These receptors originate from a male donor in good health, serving as a control.

This clonotype showed up just once. An end of the junction differs from the germline gene, which may be a read error. The genes are TRBV19 and TRBJ1-2, with D unresolved. The germline V gene has CDR1 LNHDA and CDR2 SQIVND (reference sequence). This CDR3 has 13 residues. CDR3 nucleotides: TGTGCCAGTAGCTCGCGGAGGGCTGATGGCTGCACCTTC. Translated, it gives CASSSRRADGCTF.

V and J are TRBV20-1 and TRBJ2-5; D is ambiguous. With 3 bases removed from V and 2 bases from J, the gap between germline ends came to 10 bases. The CDR3 runs to 13 residues. Germline V lookup: CDR1 DFQATT, CDR2 SNEGSKA (reference sequence). CDR3 amino acids: CSARRGPQETQYF. The CDR3 bases are TGCAGTGCTAGGAGAGGACCTCAAGAGACCCAGTACTTC.

This clonotype has just a few counts. The chain carries TRBV7-3 and TRBJ1-1, with D possibly TRBD1 on 5 matching bases. The CDR3 consists of 15 residues. Looked up from germline, CDR1 is SGHTA and CDR2 is FQGTGA. The germline V and J ends were trimmed by 0 bases and 5 bases, with 13 bases remaining between them. CDR3 region: CASSLTGEGWTEAFF. The CDR3 DNA is TGTGCCAGCAGCTTAACGGGGGAGGGATGGACTGAAGCTTTCTTT. Full variable domain (outside the CDR3, taken from reference TRBV7-3 and TRBJ1-1): GAGVSQTPSNKVTEKGKYVELRCDPISGHTALYWYRQSLGQGPEFLIYFQGTGAADDSGLPNDRFFAVRPEGSVSTLKIQRTERGDSAVYLCASSLTGEGWTEAFFGQGTRLTVV.

This clonotype was counted many times. This rearrangement joins TRBV4-2 to TRBJ2-5, with 9 bases lining up with TRBD2. Germline-derived CDR1 and CDR2 are LGHNA and YNFKEQ. V dropped 0 bases and J dropped 7; count of bases not matched to a gene: 6. The CDR3 covers 15 residues. This CDR3 reads CASSQEGTSPRTQYF. The CDR3 DNA is TGTGCCAGCAGCCAAGAGGGGACTAGCCCGAGGACCCAGTACTTC.

The chain couples TRBV2 to TRBJ1-1; 9 bases fit TRBD1. V lost 5 bases, J lost 10 bases, and 8 bases stayed unmatched. Germline values: CDR1 SNHLY, CDR2 FYNNEI. This CDR3 has 13 amino acids. CDR3 sequence (DNA): TGTGCCAGCAGTTTCCTGGACAGGGGAGCAGCTTTCTTT. Protein sequence: CASSFLDRGAAFF.

The chain is built from TRBV5-1 and TRBJ2-5, with TRBD1 matching 9 bases. Germline V gene lookup returns CDR1 SGHRS and CDR2 YFSETQ. V dropped 0 bases and J dropped 2; count of bases not matched to a gene: 8. The CDR3 has 17 residues. The CDR3: CASSLAGTGSGQETQYF. The CDR3 DNA sequence: TGCGCCAGCAGCTTGGCCGGGACAGGGTCGGGACAAGAGACCCAGTACTTC.

The CDR3 region is CASRPTGLNQPQHF. In nucleotides, the CDR3 is TGTGCCAGCAGGCCGACAGGATTAAATCAGCCCCAGCATTTT. V gene TRBV28 combines with J gene TRBJ1-5; D possibly corresponds to TRBD1 (6 bases). Germline values: CDR1 MDHEN, CDR2 SYDVKM. CDR3 size: 14 residues. The V gene lost 6 bases and the J gene lost 4 bases, with 13 bases spanning the gap.

Remarks on this clonotype: This may stem from a read error, because a much larger clone lies one nucleotide away. The chain combines TRBV29-1 with TRBJ1-1, with unresolved D. The germline V gene encodes CDR1 SQVTM and CDR2 ANQGSEA. The CDR3 length is 13 residues. DNA for the CDR3: TGCGGCGTTGAATTCCTTGAGGGAACTGAAGCTTTCTTT. Amino acids: CGVEFLEGTEAFF.

This clonotype has more than one count but fewer than ten. This chain links TRBV9 with TRBJ1-5, with a weak D call TRBD1 (5 bases). This CDR3 spans 15 amino acids. CDR1 is SGDLS, CDR2 YYNGEE, per germline. V lost 3 bases and J lost 2, with 12 bases in between. In DNA form, the CDR3 reads TGTGCCAGCAGCGCTGGGGGAAGGGGCAATCAGCCCCAGCATTTT. It translates to CASSAGGRGNQPQHF.

This clonotype was found a few times. The chain employs TRBV15 and TRBJ2-7; TRBD1 is a possible D gene (7 bases). Trimming removed 0 bases from V and 4 bases from J, with 13 bases in between. From germline, CDR1 is LNHNV and CDR2 YYDKDF (reference sequence). This CDR3 has 15 residues. CDR3 sequence reads: CATSRDRGTAYEQYF. CDR3 sequence (DNA): TGTGCCACCAGCAGAGATCGGGGGACAGCGTACGAGCAGTACTTC.

This chain joins TRBV7-3 and TRBJ2-7, with TRBD2 identical over 15 bases. CDR3 length equals 14 residues. V lost 8 bases and J lost 4; bases outside the gene matches: 3. The germline CDR1 and CDR2 sequences are SGHTA and FQGTGA. The CDR3 DNA is TGTGCCAGCGCCGGACTAGCGGGGGGGTACGAGCAGTACTTC. It translates to CASAGLAGGYEQYF.

In this sample, this clonotype turned up many times. This chain links TRBV20-1 with TRBJ1-5, with TRBD1 matching 7 bases. The CDR3 length is 16 residues. CDR1 DFQATT and CDR2 SNEGSKA come from the germline V gene (reference sequence). Trimming cost V 3 bases and J 3 bases; bases outside gene matches: 11. The CDR3 sequence is CSASPRGEWYNQPQHF. DNA of the CDR3: TGCAGTGCTAGTCCCAGGGGGGAGTGGTACAATCAGCCCCAGCATTTT.

The gene calls are TRBV6-2 or TRBV6-3 and TRBJ1-1; D remains unclear. CDR1 and CDR2 (germline): MNHEY, SVGEGT. The V and J ends lost 6 bases and 2 bases respectively, with 13 bases between them. The CDR3 runs 14 residues. The CDR3 DNA sequence: TGTGCCAGCAGAGTCGGCGGTGCTAACACTGAAGCTTTCTTT. As protein: CASRVGGANTEAFF.

DNA of the CDR3: TGTGCCAGCAGTGGGGACGGTTATAGCAATCAGCCCCAGCATTTT. As protein: CASSGDGYSNQPQHF. The chain combines TRBV25-1 with TRBJ1-5, with D perhaps TRBD1 (5 bases). The CDR3 is made up of 15 amino acids. Germline V lookup: CDR1 MGHDK, CDR2 SYGVNS. V lost 4 bases to trimming and J lost 0 bases, with 10 bases between them.